Listed below are T cell receptor beta chains from one sample, sequenced in a study of CD8 T cells in ankylosing spondylitis. TCRdb reanalysed the 5' RACE reads using MiXCR and keeps one entry per CDR3 protein. The sample lists 700,000 to 850,000 distinct CDR3 sequences; roughly 10% were seen once. Sequenced material: blood, either unsorted or a sorted T cell fraction (not recorded which). These receptors were obtained from a male donor with ankylosing spondylitis. The CDR3 runs from the conserved cysteine through the conserved F or W. The order of the fields is CDR3 DNA, CDR3 protein, clone size, V gene, D gene, J gene. D genes are given only for firm matches. Clone size is shown for a subset of rows, as once, few, many or a class of expanded clone.

TGCAGTGCCGAAGTATTTAAAGACGAGCAGTACTTC	CSAEVFKDEQYF	few	TRBV20-1	.	TRBJ2-7
TGTGCCAGCTCACCCCGACAAGGCCCCAATGAGCAGTTCTTC	CASSPRQGPNEQFF	.	TRBV18	.	TRBJ2-1
TGCAGTGCTATCCGGAACACTGAAGCTTTCTTT	CSAIRNTEAFF	few	TRBV20-1	.	TRBJ1-1
TGCGCCAGCAGTGAAAGTGTAGGACAGGGCTACGAGCAGTACTTC	CASSESVGQGYEQYF	few	TRBV10-1	TRBD1	TRBJ2-7
TGCAGTGCTAGGGCCCCAGGTGGTCAGCCCCAGCATTTT	CSARAPGGQPQHF	.	TRBV20-1	.	TRBJ1-5
TGTGCCAGCTCACCTAAAGGACAGGTCTTCACAGATACGCAGTATTTT	CASSPKGQVFTDTQYF	few	TRBV18	TRBD1	TRBJ2-3
TGTGCCAGCAGCCAACCCGACACCGGGGAGCTGTTTTTT	CASSQPDTGELFF	few	TRBV4-2	.	TRBJ2-2
TGCGCCAGCAGCTTGACGAGGAGCTCCTACAATGAGCAGTTCTTC	CASSLTRSSYNEQFF	.	TRBV5-1	.	TRBJ2-1
TGTGCCAGCAGTTGGACCTCCGGAAACACCATATATTTT	CASSWTSGNTIYF	many	TRBV12-3/TRBV12-4	.	TRBJ1-3
TGCGCCAGCAGCTTGGGTTCTAACACCGGGGAGCTGTTTTTT	CASSLGSNTGELFF	many	TRBV5-1	.	TRBJ2-2
TGTGCCAGCGCCCCGGGACAGACCAGCTACGAGCAGTACTTC	CASAPGQTSYEQYF	few	TRBV6-1	TRBD1	TRBJ2-7
TGTGCCAGCAGTTCGGACGCGGACAATGAGCAGTTCTTC	CASSSDADNEQFF	many	TRBV12-3/TRBV12-4	.	TRBJ2-1
TGCAGTGCTAGTAAGACTAGCGGGAGTCGGTACGAGCAGTACTTC	CSASKTSGSRYEQYF	.	TRBV20-1	TRBD2	TRBJ2-7
TGTGCCACCAGCAGAGATCCTGGGGCAAAGTACTTC	CATSRDPGAKYF	few	TRBV15	.	TRBJ2-5
TGTGCCAGCAGTTTAAGGGCCCAGAGCCTTTTTAACTATGGCTACACCTTC	CASSLRAQSLFNYGYTF	few	TRBV27	.	TRBJ1-2
TGTGCCAGCAGTGAATTTCGTCAGAGCCACGAGCAGTACTTC	CASSEFRQSHEQYF	few	TRBV25-1	.	TRBJ2-7